This T cell receptor (beta chain) is drawn from a study of blood T cell repertoires in COVID-19 (TCRdb year 2020). Background for the entire study: The collaborator samples originated in the United States, Italy and Spain and spanned the acute and convalescent phases of COVID-19. The prospective study material was composed of cDNA or gDNA derived from T cells, B-cell-depleted T cells, or PBMCs. Deeply sampled blood TCRbeta repertoires from subjects exposed to, actively infected with, or recovered from COVID-19 were included in the dataset. A freely available public database, intended as a resource for researchers studying the immune response to SARS-CoV-2, is where the repertoires were released. The samples were drawn from the first 160 participants of the ongoing ImmuneRACE study and from under 1,500 subjects provided by 6 global collaborators. The sample metadata nearly always contained a de-identified subject ID, COVID-19 status, age in years and sex. Where available, HLA class I and class II types were taken from metadata supplied by the sample provider and were not determined by assay-based typing. Study-level results and caveats: How much clinical and demographic metadata was included differed by source and by participant, and the metadata was provided uncurated.

Participants in the prospective study were enrolled through a virtual design, were aged roughly 18 to 90 years, and lived in about two dozen United States geographic areas. Cohort assignment in the prospective study relied on participant-reported clinical history from a screening survey and a study questionnaire. ImmuneRACE Cohort 3 recovered participants were defined by two consecutive negative NP/OP PCR tests, healthcare professional clearance, or symptom resolution. Mobile phlebotomists in the prospective study collected whole blood, serum and a nasopharyngeal or oropharyngeal swab from every participant. Additional blood draws and questionnaires over an approximately two-month period could optionally be provided by prospective study participants. Blood samples from the prospective study were shipped frozen or at room temperature prior to DNA extraction. TCRbeta CDR3 regions were amplified from genomic DNA using the immunoSEQ Assay, a bias-controlled multiplex PCR. The source study handled its data this way. The number of nucleated cells in each sample was estimated from the amplification of reference gene primers within the assay. To quantify the absolute abundance of each unique TCRbeta CDR3 rearrangement, sequence reads were collapsed and filtered. Productive Simpson clonality was computed per sample as the square root of Simpson's diversity index over productive rearrangements. What TCRdb holds here is the immuneACCESS table cut down to in-frame rearrangements. Part of the clones is not present; checked against another copy, under half of the missing clones reflect an unresolved V gene, and the others are unexplained. That table gives V, J and clone size, and the DNA gave D and trimming. The sample table holds some 130,000 clones, of which just over 85% were seen once. The ten top clones hold roughly 4.3% of the sample.

V loses 8 bases, J loses 13 bases, and the germline ends lie 14 bases apart. The CDR3 contains 11 residues, cysteine and phenylalanine counted. Only the CDR3 DNA stays, 33 bases, in frame from base 1. CDR1 KGHSH and CDR2 LQKENI are derived from the germline V gene. As concerns this clone: Its antigen remains unidentified. No base quality information exists; no much larger clone differs at one position.

The chain joins TRBV18 to TRBJ1-4; the D gene cannot be resolved reliably. Sequenced material: PBMCs or T cells enriched from blood (not recorded which). This sequence was found in a man aged 45-65 years who had recovered from COVID-19. The encoded CDR3 is CASGRRGGLFF. The bases are TGTGCCAGCGGGAGACGGGGAGGACTGTTTTTT.